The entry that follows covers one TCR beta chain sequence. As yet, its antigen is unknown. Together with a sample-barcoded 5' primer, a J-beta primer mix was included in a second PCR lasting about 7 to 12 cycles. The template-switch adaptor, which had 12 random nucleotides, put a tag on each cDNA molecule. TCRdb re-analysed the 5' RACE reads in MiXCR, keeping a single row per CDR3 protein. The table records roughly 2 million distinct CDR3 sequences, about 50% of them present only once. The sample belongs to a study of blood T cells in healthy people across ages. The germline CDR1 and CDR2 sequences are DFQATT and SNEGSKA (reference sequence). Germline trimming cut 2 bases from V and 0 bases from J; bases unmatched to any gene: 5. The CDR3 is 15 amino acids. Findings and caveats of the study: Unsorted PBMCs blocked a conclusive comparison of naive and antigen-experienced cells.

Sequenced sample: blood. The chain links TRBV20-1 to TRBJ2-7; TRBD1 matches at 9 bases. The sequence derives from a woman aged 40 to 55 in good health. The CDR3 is CSARPGQGGSYEQYF. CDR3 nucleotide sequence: TGCAGTGCTAGACCGGGACAGGGAGGCTCCTACGAGCAGTACTTC.